The clone carrying this T cell receptor (beta chain) came up many times. What it recognizes is unknown. Unique molecular identifier tags were affixed to discrete cDNA molecules. TCRdb processed the 5' RACE reads anew with MiXCR; each CDR3 protein has one entry. The data hold 29,000 or so distinct CDR3 sequences, with approximately 5.4% observed a single time. The sample originates from a study of early T cells in non-severe SARS-CoV-2 infection. About the research overall: Sequencing input comprised bulk RNA from unsorted whole blood; chain pairing was not available.

Study-level results: The study's VDJdb matching favored anti-spike CD8 responses and missed private and CD4 specificities.

The CDR3 is 14 amino acids. V lost 5 bases and J lost 4; bases outside the gene matches: 7. Germline V gene lookup returns CDR1 SGHAT and CDR2 FQNNGV. Sequenced: whole blood. The receptor was derived from an adult who was a healthcare worker with PCR-confirmed SARS-CoV-2 infection or an uninfected control (not recorded which). V gene TRBV11-2 combines with J gene TRBJ2-7; 8 nucleotides match TRBD2. CDR3 DNA: TGTGCCAGCAGCCGAGAGGCTAGCGGGTACGAGCAGTACTTC. Translating gives CASSREASGYEQYF.